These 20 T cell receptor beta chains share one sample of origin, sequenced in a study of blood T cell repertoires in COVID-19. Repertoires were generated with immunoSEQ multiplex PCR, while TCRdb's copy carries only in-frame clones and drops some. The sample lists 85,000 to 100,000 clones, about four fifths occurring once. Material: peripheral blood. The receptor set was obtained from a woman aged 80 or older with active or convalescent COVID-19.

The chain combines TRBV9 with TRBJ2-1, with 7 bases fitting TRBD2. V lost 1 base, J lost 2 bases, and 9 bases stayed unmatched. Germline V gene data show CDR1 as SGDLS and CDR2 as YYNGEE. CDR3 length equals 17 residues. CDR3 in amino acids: CASSVTGGPGAYNEQFF. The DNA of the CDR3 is TGTGCCAGCAGCGTAACGGGGGGACCGGGAGCCTACAATGAGCAGTTCTTC.

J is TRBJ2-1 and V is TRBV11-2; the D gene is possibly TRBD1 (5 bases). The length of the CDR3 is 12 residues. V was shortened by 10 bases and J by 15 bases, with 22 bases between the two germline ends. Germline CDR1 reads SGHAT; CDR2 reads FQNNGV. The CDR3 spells CAKTSDGAGWFF. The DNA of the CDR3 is TGTGCCAAGACGTCAGATGGGGCAGGGTGGTTCTTC.

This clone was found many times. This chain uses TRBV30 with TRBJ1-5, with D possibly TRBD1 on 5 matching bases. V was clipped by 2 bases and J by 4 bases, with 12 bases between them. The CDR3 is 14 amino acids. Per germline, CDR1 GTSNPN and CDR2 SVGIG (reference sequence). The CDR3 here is CAWSWGGGNQPQHF. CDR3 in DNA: TGTGCCTGGAGTTGGGGTGGGGGGAATCAGCCCCAGCATTTT. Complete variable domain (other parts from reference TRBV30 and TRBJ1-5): SQTIHQWPATLVQPVGSPLSLECTVEGTSNPNLYWYRQAAGRGLQLLFYSVGIGQISSEVPQNLSASRPQDRQFILSSKKLLLSDSGFYLCAWSWGGGNQPQHFGDGTRLSIL.

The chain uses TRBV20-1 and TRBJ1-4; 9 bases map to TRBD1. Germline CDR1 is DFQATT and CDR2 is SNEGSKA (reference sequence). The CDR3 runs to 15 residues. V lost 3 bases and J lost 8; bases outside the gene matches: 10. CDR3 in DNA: TGCAGTGCTAGTGTTCCGGGACAGGGTAGGGAAAAACTGTTTTTT. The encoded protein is CSASVPGQGREKLFF.

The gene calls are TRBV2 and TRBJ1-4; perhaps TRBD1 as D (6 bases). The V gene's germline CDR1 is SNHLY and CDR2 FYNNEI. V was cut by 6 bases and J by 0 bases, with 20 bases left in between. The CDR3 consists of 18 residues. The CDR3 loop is CASRHSGDPSATNEKLFF. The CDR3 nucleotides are TGTGCCAGCAGACATTCAGGGGACCCATCCGCAACTAATGAAAAACTGTTTTTT.

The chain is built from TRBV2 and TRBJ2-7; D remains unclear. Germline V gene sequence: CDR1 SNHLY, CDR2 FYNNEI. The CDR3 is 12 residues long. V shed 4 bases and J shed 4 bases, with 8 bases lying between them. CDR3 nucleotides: TGTGCCAGCAGTGCTTCGTCTTACGAGCAGTACTTC. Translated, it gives CASSASSYEQYF.

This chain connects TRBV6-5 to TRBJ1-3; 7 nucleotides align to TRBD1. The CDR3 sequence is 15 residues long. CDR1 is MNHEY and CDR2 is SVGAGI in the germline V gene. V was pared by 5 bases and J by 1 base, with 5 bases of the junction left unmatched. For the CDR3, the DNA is TGTGCCAGCAGTACAGGGGTAGGGTCTGGAAACACCATATATTTT. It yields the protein CASSTGVGSGNTIYF.

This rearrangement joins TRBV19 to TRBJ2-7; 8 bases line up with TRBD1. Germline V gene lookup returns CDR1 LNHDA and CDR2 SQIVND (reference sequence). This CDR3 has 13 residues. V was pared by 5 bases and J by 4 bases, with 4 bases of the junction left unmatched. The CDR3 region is CASSVDREYEQYF. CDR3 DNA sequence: TGTGCCAGTAGTGTGGACAGGGAGTACGAGCAGTACTTC.

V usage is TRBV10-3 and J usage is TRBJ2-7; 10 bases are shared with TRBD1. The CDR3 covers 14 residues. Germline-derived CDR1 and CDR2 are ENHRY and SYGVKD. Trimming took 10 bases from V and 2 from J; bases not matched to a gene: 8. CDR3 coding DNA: TGTGCCAACCAACGGGACAGGGGAGCCTACGAGCAGTACTTC. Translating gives CANQRDRGAYEQYF.

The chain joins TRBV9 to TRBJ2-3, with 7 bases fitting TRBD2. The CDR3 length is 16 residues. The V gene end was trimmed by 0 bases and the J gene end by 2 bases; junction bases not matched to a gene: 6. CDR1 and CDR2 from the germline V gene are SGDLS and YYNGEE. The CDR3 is CASSVAGGSFTDTQYF. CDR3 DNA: TGTGCCAGCAGCGTAGCAGGCGGGAGTTTCACAGATACGCAGTATTTT. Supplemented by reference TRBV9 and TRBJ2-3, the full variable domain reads DSGVTQTPKHLITATGQRVTLRCSPRSGDLSVYWYQQSLDQGLQFLIQYYNGEERAKGNILERFSAQQFPDLHSELNLSSLELGDSALYFCASSVAGGSFTDTQYFGPGTRLTVL.

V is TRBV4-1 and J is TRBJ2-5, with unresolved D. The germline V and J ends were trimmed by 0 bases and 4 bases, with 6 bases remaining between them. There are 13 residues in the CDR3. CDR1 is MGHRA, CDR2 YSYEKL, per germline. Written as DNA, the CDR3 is TGCGCCAGCAGCCAAGAATCGCGAGAGACCCAGTACTTC. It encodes CASSQESRETQYF.

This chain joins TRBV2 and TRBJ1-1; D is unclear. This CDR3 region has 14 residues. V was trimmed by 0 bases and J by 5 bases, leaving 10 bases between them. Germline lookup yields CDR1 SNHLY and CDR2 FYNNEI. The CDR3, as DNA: TGTGCCAGCAGTGAAGCGGGGAGCAAGACTGAAGCTTTCTTT. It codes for CASSEAGSKTEAFF.

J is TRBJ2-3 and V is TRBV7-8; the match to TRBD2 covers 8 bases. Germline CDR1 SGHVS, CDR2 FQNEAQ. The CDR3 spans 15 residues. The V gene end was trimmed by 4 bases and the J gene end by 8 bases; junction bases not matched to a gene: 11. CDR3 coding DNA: TGTGCCAGCAGCTCCTTAGCGGGAAGTTTCGTTACGCAGTATTTT. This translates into CASSSLAGSFVTQYF. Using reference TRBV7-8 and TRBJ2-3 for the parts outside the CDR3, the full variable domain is GAGVSQSPRYKVAKRGQDVALRCDPISGHVSLFWYQQALGQGPEFLTYFQNEAQLDKSGLPSDRFFAERPEGSVSTLKIQRTQQEDSAVYLCASSSLAGSFVTQYFGPGTRLTVL.

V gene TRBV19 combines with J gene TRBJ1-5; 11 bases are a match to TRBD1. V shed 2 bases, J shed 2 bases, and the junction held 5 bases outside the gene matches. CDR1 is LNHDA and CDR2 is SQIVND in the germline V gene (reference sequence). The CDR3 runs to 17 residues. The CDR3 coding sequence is TGTGCCAGTAGTATATGGACAGGGGGCGCGGGCAATCAGCCCCAGCATTTT. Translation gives CASSIWTGGAGNQPQHF. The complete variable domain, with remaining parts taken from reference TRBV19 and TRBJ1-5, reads DGGITQSPKYLFRKEGQNVTLSCEQNLNHDAMYWYRQDPGQGLRLIYYSQIVNDFQKGDIAEGYSVSREKKESFPLTVTSAQKNPTAFYLCASSIWTGGAGNQPQHFGDGTRLSIL.

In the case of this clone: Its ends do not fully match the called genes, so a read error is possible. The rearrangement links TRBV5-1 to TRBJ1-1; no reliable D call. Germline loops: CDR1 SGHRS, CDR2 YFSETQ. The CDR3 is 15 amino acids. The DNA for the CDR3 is TGTGCCAGCAGCTTGGCGGTCATCCCGAACACTGAAGCTTTCTTT. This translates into CASSLAVIPNTEAFF.

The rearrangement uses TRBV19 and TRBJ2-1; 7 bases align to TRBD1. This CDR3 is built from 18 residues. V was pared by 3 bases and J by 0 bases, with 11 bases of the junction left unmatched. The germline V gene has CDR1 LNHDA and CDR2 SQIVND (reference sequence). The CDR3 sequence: CASSIYPPGTVSYNEQFF. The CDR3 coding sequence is TGTGCCAGTAGTATTTATCCACCCGGGACAGTCTCCTACAATGAGCAGTTCTTC.

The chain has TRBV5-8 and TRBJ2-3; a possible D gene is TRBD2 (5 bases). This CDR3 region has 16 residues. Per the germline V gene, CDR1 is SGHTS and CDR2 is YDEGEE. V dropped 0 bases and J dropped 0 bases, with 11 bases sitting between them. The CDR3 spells CASSLARAVSTDTQYF. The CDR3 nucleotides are TGTGCCAGCAGCTTGGCCCGAGCGGTTAGCACAGATACGCAGTATTTT.

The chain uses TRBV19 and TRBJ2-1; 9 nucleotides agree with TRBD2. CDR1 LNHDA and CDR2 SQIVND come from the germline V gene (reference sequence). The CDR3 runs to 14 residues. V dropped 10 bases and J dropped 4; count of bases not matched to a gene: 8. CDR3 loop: CATHSAGGYNEQFF. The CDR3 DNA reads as TGTGCCACTCACTCCGCGGGAGGGTACAATGAGCAGTTCTTC.

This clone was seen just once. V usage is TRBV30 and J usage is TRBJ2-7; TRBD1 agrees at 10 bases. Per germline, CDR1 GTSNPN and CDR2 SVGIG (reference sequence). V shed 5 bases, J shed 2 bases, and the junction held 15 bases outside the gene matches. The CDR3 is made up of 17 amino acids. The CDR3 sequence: CAWSRGQGRTGTYEQYF. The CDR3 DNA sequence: TGTGCCTGGTCGAGGGGACAGGGGAGGACAGGGACCTACGAGCAGTACTTC.

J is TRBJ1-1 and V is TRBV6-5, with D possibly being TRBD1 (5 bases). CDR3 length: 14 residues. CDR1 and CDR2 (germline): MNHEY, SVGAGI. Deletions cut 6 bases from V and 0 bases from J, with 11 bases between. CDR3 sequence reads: CASRYGGMNTEAFF. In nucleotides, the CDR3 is TGTGCCAGCAGGTACGGGGGGATGAACACTGAAGCTTTCTTT.